This T cell receptor (beta chain) was identified during a study of post-analysis software for immune sequencing data. Study results and limitations: Among multiple sclerosis patients, normalized Chao1 diversity was significantly below that of controls. Strong co-clustering by F measure was evident for samples that had been prepared in the same batch. Roughly five TRBV segments appeared more often in patients than in controls, and TRBV5-6, TRBV5-1 and TRBV20-1 were among these.

The TCR beta cDNA libraries carried unique molecular identifiers. Starting from around 1 to 10 million T cells, the study yielded approximately 460,000 cDNA molecules. MiXCR was run by TCRdb on the PCR reads, yielding one entry per CDR3 protein. The sample yields 350,000 to 500,000 distinct CDR3 sequences, 35% to 45% seen once. The CDR3 runs to 13 residues. V lost 5 bases and J 7 bases, leaving 15 bases between the germline ends. Per germline, CDR1 SGHAT and CDR2 FQNNGV. Comments on this clonotype: As yet, its antigen is unknown.

The TCR was taken from a girl under 10 years old with multiple sclerosis. The source material was blood. This chain connects TRBV11-2 to TRBJ2-7; tentative D call: TRBD2 (5 bases). The CDR3 nucleotides are TGTGCCAGCAGCCAGGAGCGGATCAATGAGCAGTACTTC. It translates to CASSQERINEQYF. Full variable domain (outside the CDR3, taken from reference TRBV11-2 and TRBJ2-7): EAGVAQSPRYKIIEKRQSVAFWCNPISGHATLYWYQQILGQGPKLLIQFQNNGVVDDSQLPKDRFSAERLKGVDSTLKIQPAKLEDSAVYLCASSQERINEQYFGPGTRLTVT.